These 21 T cell receptor beta chains originate from one sample sequenced in a study of T-cell reconstitution after alpha-beta-depleted transplantation in children. TCRbeta library preparation incorporated unique molecular identifiers. A single record per CDR3 protein comes from TCRdb applying MiXCR to the PCR reads. The repertoire includes 440,000 or so distinct CDR3 sequences, around 46% of them detected once, and under 30% sits in the top ten. Specimen: PBMCs, collected before TCRalphabeta/CD19-depleted stem cell transplant. Source of these receptors: a girl between 2 and 10 years old with aplastic anemia, due to receive a stem cell transplant.

The chain's CDR3 is CSARDRRANTEAFF. DNA of the CDR3: TGCAGTGCTAGAGATCGCAGGGCGAACACTGAAGCTTTCTTT. The chain carries TRBV20-1 and TRBJ1-1, with D maybe TRBD1 (5 bases). The CDR3 extends over 14 amino acids. CDR1 is DFQATT and CDR2 is SNEGSKA in the germline V gene (reference sequence). V gave up 0 bases and J gave up 1 base, with 9 bases separating them.

This clonotype has ten or more counts. V usage is TRBV20-1 and J usage is TRBJ2-5; no clear D gene. With 3 bases removed from V and 5 bases from J, the gap between germline ends came to 10 bases. The CDR3 totals 12 residues. Germline-derived CDR1 and CDR2 are DFQATT and SNEGSKA (reference sequence). The CDR3, as DNA: TGCAGTGCTAGGTCTCATGGGGAGACCCAGTACTTC. It specifies CSARSHGETQYF.

This CDR3 is CASSHLLALGELFF. For the CDR3, the DNA is TGTGCCAGCAGCCACCTACTAGCGCTCGGGGAGCTGTTTTTT. The chain recombines TRBV7-9 with TRBJ2-2, with 7 bases fitting TRBD2. Trimming took 5 bases from V and 7 from J; bases not matched to a gene: 7. This CDR3 is 14 amino acids long. Per the germline V gene, CDR1 is SEHNR and CDR2 is FQNEAQ (reference sequence).

As regards this clonotype: A much more abundant neighbour one base away suggests this may be a read error. The rearrangement joins TRBV20-1 to TRBJ2-7; the match to TRBD2 covers 11 bases. The V segment lost 3 bases and the J segment 5 bases; nucleotides outside the gene matches: 3. In germline, CDR1 is DFQATT, CDR2 SNEGSKA (reference sequence). The CDR3 covers 13 residues. The DNA of the CDR3 is TGCAGTGCTAGGACTAGCGGGATGGACGAGCAGTACTTC. Its protein is CSARTSGMDEQYF.

The rearrangement links TRBV5-5 to TRBJ1-1, with unresolved D. This CDR3 spans 14 amino acids. V was cut by 0 bases and J by 0 bases, with 6 bases left in between. Germline V CDR1 and CDR2: SGHKS, YYEKEE (reference sequence). CDR3 protein: CASSLDPLNTEAFF. The CDR3 nucleotides read TGTGCCAGCAGCTTGGATCCCCTGAACACTGAAGCTTTCTTT.

This clonotype was picked up many times. The chain links TRBV28 to TRBJ1-4; 8 bases fit TRBD1. The germline CDR1 and CDR2 sequences are MDHEN and SYDVKM. With V trimmed by 5 bases and J by 8 bases, 7 bases remained unmatched. The CDR3 totals 14 residues. In nucleotides, the CDR3 is TGTGCCAGCAGTAAGGACAGGGACGGCGAAAAACTGTTTTTT. Its protein is CASSKDRDGEKLFF.

This clonotype has a handful of counts. The chain couples TRBV5-1 to TRBJ1-5; no reliable D call. The CDR3 sequence is 15 residues long. V lost 4 bases and J lost 2, with 13 bases in between. Germline V lookup: CDR1 SGHRS, CDR2 YFSETQ. The DNA of the CDR3 is TGCGCCAGCAGCCCCGTCCCTGGGGGCAATCAGCCCCAGCATTTT. Amino acid sequence: CASSPVPGGNQPQHF.

This chain uses TRBV5-1 with TRBJ2-2; D is uncertain. The germline V and J ends were trimmed by 2 bases and 5 bases, with 10 bases remaining between them. The CDR3 is 14 amino acids. Germline CDR1 is SGHRS and CDR2 is YFSETQ. The CDR3 spells CASSLWSPTGELFF. DNA for the CDR3: TGCGCCAGCAGCTTATGGTCACCAACCGGGGAGCTGTTTTTT.

V and J are TRBV29-1 and TRBJ1-2; 7 nucleotides align to TRBD1. Trimming took 6 bases from V and 4 from J; bases not matched to a gene: 23. The CDR3 is made up of 18 amino acids. Germline values: CDR1 SQVTM, CDR2 ANQGSEA. CDR3 protein: CSVGGIGQDDPLVYGYTF. DNA of the CDR3: TGCAGCGTGGGTGGTATCGGACAGGACGACCCTCTTGTCTATGGCTACACCTTC.

In this sample, this clonotype turned up a few times. The genes are TRBV20-1 and TRBJ2-7; 9 positions agree with TRBD1. The ends lost 2 bases at V and 4 bases at J; junction bases unmatched: 3. Germline V lookup: CDR1 DFQATT, CDR2 SNEGSKA (reference sequence). The CDR3 is 13 amino acids. The chain's CDR3 is CSARRDRAYEQYF. In nucleotides, the CDR3 is TGCAGTGCTAGACGGGACAGGGCATACGAGCAGTACTTC.

In its sample, this clonotype was seen a few times. The V gene is TRBV5-1, the J gene TRBJ1-2, with TRBD1 identical over 9 bases. Germline trimming cut 4 bases from V and 4 bases from J; bases unmatched to any gene: 5. CDR1 is SGHRS, CDR2 YFSETQ, per germline. The CDR3 has 14 amino acids. CDR3 residues: CASSADRGLYGYTF. The DNA of the CDR3 is TGCGCCAGCAGCGCGGACAGGGGCCTCTATGGCTACACCTTC.

This clonotype was seen at least ten times. This chain joins TRBV12-3 or TRBV12-4 and TRBJ1-5, with 8 bases identical to TRBD1. The junction had 1 base not matched to a gene; V was cut back by 6 bases and J by 3 bases. The CDR3 consists of 13 residues. For the CDR3, the DNA is TGTGCCAGCAGGCAGGGGGCCAATCAGCCCCAGCATTTT. It encodes CASRQGANQPQHF.

In its sample, this clonotype was seen a few times. The chain links TRBV7-9 to TRBJ1-1; D gene ambiguous. CDR1 is SEHNR and CDR2 is FQNEAQ in the germline V gene (reference sequence). This CDR3 is 15 amino acids long. Deletions cut 4 bases from V and 3 bases from J, with 15 bases between. This chain's CDR3 is CASSSMALSYTEAFF. The DNA of the CDR3 is TGTGCCAGCAGCTCGATGGCTTTGAGTTACACTGAAGCTTTCTTT. Complete variable domain (other parts from reference TRBV7-9 and TRBJ1-1): DTGVSQNPRHKITKRGQNVTFRCDPISEHNRLYWYRQTLGQGPEFLTYFQNEAQLEKSRLLSDRFSAERPKGSFSTLEIQRTEQGDSAMYLCASSSMALSYTEAFFGQGTRLTVV.

The chain uses TRBV10-1 and TRBJ2-3; weak D call: TRBD2 (6 bases). CDR3 length: 14 residues. Germline V gene sequence: CDR1 WNHNN, CDR2 SYGVQD (reference sequence). The V and J ends lost 7 bases and 0 bases respectively, with 11 bases between them. CDR3 nucleotide sequence: TGCGCCAGCATAGTTAGCGGAAGCACAGATACGCAGTATTTT. Translating it yields CASIVSGSTDTQYF.

Comments on this clonotype: Germline and junction disagree at one end, which may indicate a read error. The J gene is TRBJ2-1, the V gene TRBV20-1; D may be TRBD2 (5 bases). This CDR3 spans 14 amino acids. Germline V gives CDR1 DFQATT, CDR2 SNEGSKA (reference sequence). In DNA, the CDR3 is TGCAGTGCGTACAGCGGAAACTCCTACAATGAGCTGTTCTTC. This codes for CSAYSGNSYNELFF.

This chain uses TRBV5-4 with TRBJ2-7; the match to TRBD2 covers 10 bases. CDR3 length equals 17 residues. Germline V CDR1 and CDR2: SGHNT, YYREEE (reference sequence). V dropped 5 bases and J dropped 1; count of bases not matched to a gene: 12. CDR3 sequence: CASSRALAGERSYEQYF. CDR3 nucleotide sequence: TGTGCCAGCAGTCGGGCCCTAGCGGGAGAAAGGTCCTACGAGCAGTACTTC.

The DNA of the CDR3 is TGTGCCAGCAGCCCGTCCCCGGGACAGGGAGACAACAATGAGCAGTTCTTC. This encodes CASSPSPGQGDNNEQFF. The chain uses TRBV3-1 and TRBJ2-1; 9 bases match TRBD1. The germline V gene has CDR1 LGHDT and CDR2 YNNKEL (reference sequence). V lost 4 bases and J lost 5; bases outside the gene matches: 12. This CDR3 is built from 17 residues.

V is TRBV5-1 and J is TRBJ2-3; 8 nucleotides match TRBD2. CDR3 length equals 17 residues. From germline, CDR1 is SGHRS and CDR2 YFSETQ. J lost 3 bases, V lost 1 base, and 10 bases had no gene match. CDR3 in amino acids: CASSLKNGGASTDTQYF. The CDR3 coding sequence is TGCGCCAGCAGCTTGAAGAACGGGGGGGCCTCAACAGATACGCAGTATTTT.

This chain joins TRBV29-1 and TRBJ2-7; D remains unclear. Germline values: CDR1 SQVTM, CDR2 ANQGSEA. V was cut by 4 bases and J by 2 bases, with 9 bases left in between. The CDR3 covers 12 residues. The CDR3: CSVVKSTYEQYF. The CDR3 coding sequence is TGCAGCGTTGTAAAATCTACCTACGAGCAGTACTTC.

The chain couples TRBV5-1 to TRBJ2-3, with 8 bases aligning to TRBD1. Trimming cost V 4 bases and J 2 bases; bases outside gene matches: 9. Germline assignment: CDR1 SGHRS and CDR2 YFSETQ. The CDR3 loop spans 16 amino acids. This CDR3 is CASSPGQGVDTDTQYF. DNA for the CDR3: TGCGCCAGCAGCCCCGGACAGGGTGTTGACACAGATACGCAGTATTTT.

Only a few counts were recorded for this clonotype. V usage is TRBV29-1 and J usage is TRBJ2-7; the match to TRBD2 covers 7 bases. The V gene end was trimmed by 6 bases and the J gene end by 3 bases; junction bases not matched to a gene: 11. Germline assignment: CDR1 SQVTM and CDR2 ANQGSEA. This CDR3 is built from 14 residues. This CDR3 is CSVRTGLSSYEQYF. DNA for the CDR3: TGCAGCGTCCGAACGGGACTATCAAGCTACGAGCAGTACTTC.